These 19 T cell receptor beta chains were all obtained from the same sample, sequenced in a study of shared clonotypes between healthy human individuals. The protocol was immunoSEQ multiplex PCR, while the TCRdb copy is restricted to in-frame clones and leaves out a portion. The sample has 600,000 to 750,000 clones, about 78% seen once. Sequences were obtained from memory CD4+ T cells sorted from blood. Noted subset: CD45RA-negative fraction. These receptors came from a woman in her 30s in good health.

This clone was found a few times. V and J are TRBV5-6 and TRBJ2-2, with D tentatively TRBD2 (5 bases). The ends were cut back, 0 bases at V and 9 bases at J, with 15 bases in the middle. CDR1 and CDR2 from the germline V gene are SGHDT and YYEEEE. The CDR3 is made up of 15 amino acids. As DNA, the CDR3 is TGTGCCAGCAGCTTGGGGTTAGCGCCCGGCCGGGAGCTGTTTTTT. As protein: CASSLGLAPGRELFF.

The chain is built from TRBV2 and TRBJ2-2; D assignment may be TRBD1 or TRBD2 (6 bases each). Germline-derived CDR1 and CDR2 are SNHLY and FYNNEI. Trimming stripped 6 bases from V and 2 bases from J, with 13 bases between. The CDR3 loop spans 15 amino acids. The CDR3 here is CASRFQGTNTGELFF. The CDR3 nucleotides are TGTGCCAGCAGATTCCAGGGGACTAACACCGGGGAGCTGTTTTTT.

Points on this clone: A read error is the likely source, as a far larger clone sits one nucleotide away. The chain recombines TRBV6-5 with TRBJ1-1, with no clear D. Germline loops: CDR1 MNHEY, CDR2 SVGAGI. The CDR3 contains 13 residues. CDR3 coding DNA: TGTGCCAGCAGTCGATATGCGAACACTGAAGCTGTCTTT. This codes for CASSRYANTEAVF.

The CDR3 DNA sequence: TGCAGCGCCGGGGTGAGCTCCTACAATGAGCAGTTCTTC. Its protein product is CSAGVSSYNEQFF. The V and J genes are TRBV29-1 and TRBJ2-1, with a possible D match to TRBD2 (5 bases). Germline lookup yields CDR1 SQVTM and CDR2 ANQGSEA. V was pared by 7 bases and J by 0 bases, with 10 bases between. The CDR3 runs to 13 residues.

The V gene is TRBV28, the J gene TRBJ2-2; unclear D gene. The CDR3 contains 14 residues. Germline CDR1 and CDR2: MDHEN and SYDVKM. The V end was cut by 7 bases, the J end by 2 bases, with 11 bases between. CDR3 coding DNA: TGTGCCAGCATCCGCGTTGGAAACACCGGGGAGCTGTTTTTT. Residues: CASIRVGNTGELFF. The entire variable domain, with the rest obtained from reference TRBV28 and TRBJ2-2, is as follows: DVKVTQSSRYLVKRTGEKVFLECVQDMDHENMFWYRQDPGLGLRLIYFSYDVKMKEKGDIPEGYSVSREKKERFSLILESASTNQTSMYLCASIRVGNTGELFFGEGSRLTVL.

This clone came up a few times. This chain links TRBV4-1 with TRBJ2-3; tentative D call: TRBD1 (7 bases). V shed 2 bases and J shed 1 base, with 13 bases lying between them. Germline CDR1 and CDR2: MGHRA and YSYEKL. The CDR3 runs 16 residues. The CDR3 DNA follows: TGCGCCAGCAGCCAATTAGACAGGGAGGGCACAGATACGCAGTATTTT. Translation: CASSQLDREGTDTQYF.

V usage is TRBV7-9 and J usage is TRBJ1-1; D is ambiguous. Germline values: CDR1 SEHNR, CDR2 FQNEAQ (reference sequence). V lost 5 bases and J 2 bases, leaving 12 bases between the germline ends. This CDR3 is 14 amino acids long. The CDR3 DNA is TGTGCCAGCAGCAAGGGTTATCCAAACACTGAAGCTTTCTTT. It encodes CASSKGYPNTEAFF.

About this clone: Other DNA variants within this sample encode the same CDR3. The chain recombines TRBV5-4 with TRBJ2-3; a possible D gene is TRBD2 (7 bases). The CDR3 is 15 residues long. The germline gives CDR1 SGHNT, CDR2 YYREEE (reference sequence). Trimming cost V 0 bases and J 1 base, with 9 bases left between them. The CDR3 DNA reads TGTGCCAGCAGCTTGGCGGGGGGCCGCACAGATACGCAGTATTTT. It yields the protein CASSLAGGRTDTQYF.

The chain combines TRBV4-2 with TRBJ2-5, with TRBD2 identical over 15 bases. V shed 5 bases, J shed 9 bases, and the junction held 4 bases outside the gene matches. CDR3 size: 14 residues. The V gene's germline CDR1 is LGHNA and CDR2 YNFKEQ. The CDR3 loop is CASSTWTSGRAQYF. In nucleotides, the CDR3 is TGTGCCAGCAGCACATGGACTAGCGGGAGGGCCCAGTACTTC.

This clone was seen just once. This is likely a read error, given that the CDR3 carries no conserved phenylalanine or tryptophan at its end. V gene TRBV5-1 combines with J gene TRBJ1-1; TRBD1 agrees at 7 bases. The germline V gene encodes CDR1 SGHRS and CDR2 YFSETQ. CDR3 size: 15 residues. V dropped 3 bases and J dropped 0; count of bases not matched to a gene: 5. The CDR3 region has the DNA TGCGCCAGCAGCTGGGGGGACAGCGTGAACACTGAAGCTTTCTCT. Translating gives CASSWGDSVNTEAFS.

This clone was seen only a few times. The chain employs TRBV4-1 and TRBJ1-5; D remains unclear. Germline CDR1 reads MGHRA; CDR2 reads YSYEKL. Between the trimmed V and J ends, which lost 4 bases and 1 base, there was a span of 11 bases. CDR3 length: 15 amino acids. The DNA for the CDR3 is TGCGCCAGCAGCCCACAAGGGTGGAGCAATCAGCCCCAGCATTTT. It is translated as CASSPQGWSNQPQHF.

The V call is TRBV27, the J call TRBJ2-5; possible D gene TRBD2, 6 bases. The CDR3 has 16 amino acids. The V end lost 10 bases, the J end lost 3 bases, and 24 bases lay between the germline ends. The germline CDR1 and CDR2 sequences are MNHEY and SMNVEV (reference sequence). The CDR3 coding sequence is TGTGCCACCTCTAAGTCGAGGGCAGGAGGGAAAGAGACCCAGTACTTC. Amino acids: CATSKSRAGGKETQYF.

The chain recombines TRBV6-5 with TRBJ2-1, with TRBD2 matching over 15 bases. The CDR3 totals 13 residues. J lost 10 bases, V lost 11 bases, and 6 bases had no gene match. Germline CDR1 and CDR2: MNHEY and SVGAGI. DNA of the CDR3: TGTGCCTCCCGGACTAGCGGGAGGGGAGAGCAGTTCTTC. Protein: CASRTSGRGEQFF.

With respect to this clone: Other DNA sequences in the same sample also yield this CDR3. The J gene is TRBJ2-7, the V gene TRBV30; maybe TRBD2 (6 bases). The CDR3 has 14 amino acids. Germline-derived CDR1 and CDR2 are GTSNPN and SVGIG (reference sequence). V gave up 0 bases and J gave up 2 bases, with 11 bases separating them. CDR3 sequence reads: CAWSVSGGTYEQYF. DNA of the CDR3: TGTGCCTGGAGTGTATCCGGGGGAACCTACGAGCAGTACTTC. The variable domain in full, completed from reference TRBV30 and TRBJ2-7, reads SQTIHQWPATLVQPVGSPLSLECTVEGTSNPNLYWYRQAAGRGLQLLFYSVGIGQISSEVPQNLSASRPQDRQFILSSKKLLLSDSGFYLCAWSVSGGTYEQYFGPGTRLTVT.

Points on this clone: Within the sample, other DNA sequences also encode this same CDR3. The rearrangement joins TRBV5-1 to TRBJ2-7, with no clear D. Trimming took off 0 bases at V and 3 bases at J, with 10 bases between the two ends. This CDR3 region has 14 residues. CDR1 SGHRS and CDR2 YFSETQ come from the germline V gene. DNA of the CDR3: TGCGCCAGCAGCTTGGGTGGCAGGAACTACGAGCAGTACTTC. It is translated as CASSLGGRNYEQYF.

The gene calls are TRBV18 and TRBJ1-4; the D is unclear. The CDR3 consists of 15 residues. Between the trimmed V and J ends, which lost 3 bases and 3 bases, there was a span of 11 bases. Germline lookup yields CDR1 KGHSH and CDR2 LQKENI. The CDR3 DNA follows: TGTGCCAGCTCACCGATGGACTTACCTAATGAAAAACTGTTTTTT. This gives the protein CASSPMDLPNEKLFF. The full variable domain, completed using reference TRBV18 and TRBJ1-4, is NAGVMQNPRHLVRRRGQEARLRCSPMKGHSHVYWYRQLPEEGLKFMVYLQKENIIDESGMPKERFSAEFPKEGPSILRIQQVVRGDSAAYFCASSPMDLPNEKLFFGSGTQLSVL.

The CDR3 protein is CASSAQGSEAFF. The DNA for the CDR3 is TGTGCCAGCAGTGCACAGGGGTCCGAAGCTTTCTTT. The rearrangement links TRBV2 to TRBJ1-1; 7 bases are shared with TRBD1. The CDR3 has 12 amino acids. Germline CDR1 and CDR2: SNHLY and FYNNEI. Trimming took 4 bases from V and 8 from J; bases not matched to a gene: 4.

This clone has only one observation. The chain has TRBV14 and TRBJ2-1; D may be TRBD2 (5 bases). Trimming stripped 3 bases from V and 10 bases from J, with 13 bases between. CDR3 size: 13 residues. Germline V gene lookup returns CDR1 SGHDN and CDR2 FVKESK. In nucleotides, the CDR3 is TGTGCCAGCAGCCACTACCAACTAGGGGAGCAGTTCTTC. Amino acids: CASSHYQLGEQFF.

This chain links TRBV28 with TRBJ2-7, with D possibly being TRBD1 or TRBD2 (6 bases each). V lost 6 bases and J 3 bases, leaving 21 bases between the germline ends. This CDR3 spans 16 amino acids. Germline CDR1 is MDHEN and CDR2 is SYDVKM. The DNA for the CDR3 is TGTGCCAGCAGGGGACTCGGGACACGGAGAAACTACGAGCAGTACTTC. Translation: CASRGLGTRRNYEQYF.